The 19 T cell receptor beta chains presented below share a single source sample, sequenced in a study of cytomegalovirus exposure and HLA in healthy donors. Vbeta (60) and Jbeta (13) primers were used in the PCR. Generated by immunoSEQ multiplex PCR, the TCRdb table keeps only in-frame clones and is missing some. The sample gives 150,000 to 200,000 clones, 75% to 85% of which show up once; roughly 1.6% is in the top ten. Sequencing was done on a sample of PBMCs. These receptors all stem from a woman aged 45-59 years in good health and CMV-seronegative.

The V and J genes are TRBV27 and TRBJ2-2, with 7 bases lining up with TRBD1. The length of the CDR3 is 14 residues. Per germline, CDR1 MNHEY and CDR2 SMNVEV (reference sequence). The ends lost 5 bases at V and 3 bases at J; junction bases unmatched: 3. The CDR3 region is CASSRQGDTGELFF. CDR3 bases: TGTGCCAGCAGTCGGCAGGGGGACACCGGGGAGCTGTTTTTT.

The chain joins TRBV5-1 to TRBJ2-6; possible D gene TRBD1, 6 bases. This CDR3 has 18 amino acids. Looked up from germline, CDR1 is SGHRS and CDR2 is YFSETQ. Trimming left V 3 bases short and J 2 bases short, with 18 bases between. CDR3 sequence: CASSSPRGGPPGANVLTF. The CDR3 nucleotides are TGCGCCAGCAGCTCCCCGAGAGGGGGTCCCCCTGGGGCCAACGTCCTGACTTTC.

V is TRBV18 and J is TRBJ2-7, with D hard to call. Germline values: CDR1 KGHSH, CDR2 LQKENI. CDR3 length: 11 residues. The germline V and J ends were trimmed by 6 bases and 3 bases, with 6 bases remaining between them. The CDR3 sequence is CASSLFYEQYF. CDR3 sequence (DNA): TGTGCCAGCTCCCTCTTCTACGAGCAGTACTTC.

The chain carries TRBV28 and TRBJ2-7, with 11 bases identical to TRBD1. The germline gives CDR1 MDHEN, CDR2 SYDVKM. The CDR3 totals 14 residues. V was clipped by 6 bases and J by 5 bases; unmatched bases: 6. The CDR3 region is CASSPGQGVHEQYF. The CDR3 nucleotides read TGTGCCAGCAGCCCGGGACAGGGGGTCCACGAGCAGTACTTC.

The chain links TRBV6-5 to TRBJ1-4, with no clear D. CDR1 MNHEY and CDR2 SVGAGI come from the germline V gene. The CDR3 has 14 amino acids. The V end was cut by 5 bases, the J end by 3 bases, with 10 bases between. Written as DNA, the CDR3 is TGTGCCAGCAGTGAATTCCGGTCTAATGAAAAACTGTTTTTT. As protein: CASSEFRSNEKLFF.

The chain is built from TRBV19 and TRBJ1-5, with a weak D call TRBD1 (6 bases). The V gene's germline CDR1 is LNHDA and CDR2 SQIVND (reference sequence). V was pared by 4 bases and J by 0 bases, with 7 bases between. CDR3 length equals 14 residues. The CDR3 DNA is TGTGCCAGTAGTAACAGGGATAGCAATCAGCCCCAGCATTTT. It codes for CASSNRDSNQPQHF.

The chain links TRBV7-2 to TRBJ1-6, with D tentatively TRBD1 (5 bases). V lost 3 bases and J lost 3, with 6 bases in between. This CDR3 spans 14 amino acids. Per the germline V gene, CDR1 is SGHTA and CDR2 is FQGNSA. The CDR3 DNA is TGTGCCAGCAGCTTCGACAGCTATAATTCACCCCTCCACTTT. Encoded protein: CASSFDSYNSPLHF.

This clone was seen only once. This CDR3 is CASSPGTGSLKLFF. CDR3 in DNA: TGTGCCAGCAGCCCCGGGACAGGGTCGTTAAAACTGTTTTTT. The chain has TRBV7-8 and TRBJ1-4, with 9 bases identical to TRBD1. J lost 10 bases, V lost 5 bases, and 8 bases had no gene match. This CDR3 region has 14 residues. Germline-derived CDR1 and CDR2 are SGHVS and FQNEAQ.

The chain joins TRBV5-8 to TRBJ1-3; 8 bases fit TRBD1. The germline V gene encodes CDR1 SGHTS and CDR2 YDEGEE. The trim removed 4 bases at V and 1 base at J, leaving 10 bases unmatched. There are 17 residues in the CDR3. CDR3 loop: CASSGTGHWGSGNTIYF. CDR3 DNA sequence: TGTGCCAGCAGCGGGACAGGCCACTGGGGATCTGGAAACACCATATATTTT. The whole variable domain, filled in from reference TRBV5-8 and TRBJ1-3, reads EAGVTQSPTHLIKTRGQQATLRCSPISGHTSVYWYQQALGLGLQFLLWYDEGEERNRGNFPPRFSGRQFPNYSSELNVNALELEDSALYLCASSGTGHWGSGNTIYFGEGSWLTVV.

This chain links TRBV4-3 with TRBJ2-1; TRBD2 matches 12 bases. CDR1 is LGHNA and CDR2 is YSLEER in the germline V gene. This CDR3 has 19 residues. The trim removed 4 bases at V and 0 bases at J, leaving 10 bases unmatched. The CDR3 protein is CASSPGTSGHLSSYNEQFF. The CDR3 bases are TGCGCCAGCAGCCCCGGGACTAGCGGGCACTTAAGCTCCTACAATGAGCAGTTCTTC.

This clone has a handful of counts. This chain connects TRBV2 to TRBJ2-4; 14 bases are shared with TRBD2. Germline loops: CDR1 SNHLY, CDR2 FYNNEI. V trimming: 6 bases; J trimming: 1 base; junction bases outside the gene matches: 11. The CDR3 is 19 amino acids. CDR3 nucleotide sequence: TGTGCCAGCAGGATGCCGACTAGCGGGGGGGCGATGGCCAAAAACATTCAGTACTTC. It yields the protein CASRMPTSGGAMAKNIQYF.

The chain uses TRBV4-3 and TRBJ1-1, with 7 bases lining up with TRBD1. With V trimmed by 3 bases and J by 7 bases, 5 bases remained unmatched. Germline V gene sequence: CDR1 LGHNA, CDR2 YSLEER. The CDR3 has 13 amino acids. The DNA of the CDR3 is TGCGCCAGCAGCCAGAGCCGACAGGGTGAAGCTTTCTTT. This codes for CASSQSRQGEAFF.

The V and J genes are TRBV7-2 and TRBJ2-7; D is undetermined. CDR1 SGHTA and CDR2 FQGNSA come from the germline V gene. Trimming cost V 5 bases and J 1 base, with 12 bases left between them. The CDR3 length is 14 residues. The CDR3 bases are TGTGCCAGCAGCCCCCGAGGCGGATCCTACGAGCAGTACTTC. This codes for CASSPRGGSYEQYF.

CDR3 sequence: CASQNTEAFF. CDR3 nucleotide sequence: TGTGCCAGTCAGAACACTGAAGCTTTCTTT. J is TRBJ1-1 and V is TRBV4-2; D is unclear. The CDR3 is 10 amino acids. Germline V gives CDR1 LGHNA, CDR2 YNFKEQ. The V end lost 9 bases, the J end lost 1 base, and 3 bases lay between the germline ends.

DNA of the CDR3: TGTGCCATCAGTGAGTCTTGGACAGGGGGGAGCAATCAGCCCCAGCATTTT. It codes for CAISESWTGGSNQPQHF. The V and J genes are TRBV10-3 and TRBJ1-5, with TRBD1 matching 10 bases. The CDR3 is 17 residues long. V was clipped by 0 bases and J by 1 base; unmatched bases: 3. Germline assignment: CDR1 ENHRY and CDR2 SYGVKD.

The sample holds one count of this clone. This sequence joins TRBV2 and TRBJ2-1, with TRBD1 matching over 9 bases. Germline values: CDR1 SNHLY, CDR2 FYNNEI. Trimming cost V 6 bases and J 13 bases; bases outside gene matches: 10. The CDR3 is made up of 13 amino acids. As DNA, the CDR3 is TGTGCCAGCAGAGGGACAGGGAAGTCCACTCAGTTCTTC. This gives the protein CASRGTGKSTQFF.

The DNA of the CDR3 is TGTGCCAGAAGCAGATGGCCGGGGACTTGTGGCTACACCTTC. Translation: CARSRWPGTCGYTF. The chain links TRBV7-5 to TRBJ1-2. TRBV7-5 has pseudogene status. This CDR3 comprises 14 residues.

The J gene is TRBJ2-7, the V gene TRBV6-5, with a possible D match to TRBD1 (6 bases). Germline CDR1 reads MNHEY; CDR2 reads SVGAGI. The CDR3 consists of 14 residues. Trimming cost V 6 bases and J 2 bases, with 14 bases left between them. CDR3 residues: CASSTSGTPYEQYF. The CDR3 region has the DNA TGTGCCAGCAGCACCTCCGGGACACCCTACGAGCAGTACTTC.

This clone was detected a few times. The V and J genes are TRBV21-1 and TRBJ1-3; the table calls TRBD1, which could not be checked here. TRBV21-1 is noted as a pseudogene. The CDR3 extends over 14 amino acids. Here the CDR3 DNA reads TGTGCCAGCAGCGCTGACAGGGTAGGAAACACCATATATTTT. Protein sequence: CASSADRVGNTIYF.